Below, 29 T cell receptor beta chains from the same sample are listed, as sequenced in a study of T cells in severe cutaneous drug reactions. Libraries were made by iRepertoire multiplex PCR with TCR subtype-specific primers for bulk and single-cell sequencing. From its re-call of the multiplex PCR reads, TCRdb lists each CDR3 protein once, without DNA. Its listing shows about 21,000 distinct CDR3 sequences. Sequenced patients had Stevens-Johnson syndrome or toxic epidermal necrolysis caused by carbamazepine. Sample: PBMCs. These receptors originate from a human donor with toxic epidermal necrolysis, a severe cutaneous drug reaction.

Frequency places this clonotype as medium-sized. The gene calls are TRBV7-6 and TRBJ2-5. The CDR3 covers 13 residues. Germline values: CDR1 SGHVS, CDR2 FNYEAQ. CDR3 amino acids: CASSRTYQETQYF. Full variable domain (rest looked up from reference TRBV7-6 and TRBJ2-5): GAGVSQSPRYKVTKRGQDVALRCDPISGHVSLYWYRQALGQGPEFLTYFNYEAQQDKSGLPNDRFSAERPEGSISTLTIQRTEQRDSAMYRCASSRTYQETQYFGPGTRLLVL.

The rearrangement uses TRBV12-3 or TRBV12-4 and TRBJ2-7; TCRdb calls TRBD1, which cannot be checked without DNA. The CDR3 has 13 amino acids. CDR3 loop: CASTPGHSYEQYF.

This chain joins TRBV20-1 and TRBJ1-1. Germline V gene data show CDR1 as DFQATT and CDR2 as SNEGSKA (reference sequence). The CDR3 is made up of 13 amino acids. CDR3 amino acids: CSARFGRVTEAFF.

This chain joins TRBV25-1 and TRBJ1-1; TCRdb reports TRBD1, a call that lacks DNA to check it against. The CDR3 has 13 amino acids. The germline V gene encodes CDR1 MGHDK and CDR2 SYGVNS. CDR3 loop: CASTRGGWTEAFF.

The chain recombines TRBV7-9 with TRBJ2-7. The CDR3 is 13 residues long. Per germline, CDR1 SEHNR and CDR2 FQNEAQ (reference sequence). CDR3 in amino acids: CASSLAGAPEQYF.

This chain joins TRBV19 and TRBJ2-1; with no DNA, the TCRdb D assignment of TRBD1 cannot be verified. The germline gives CDR1 LNHDA, CDR2 SQIVND (reference sequence). The CDR3 is 13 residues long. The CDR3 here is CASGLGVGNEQFF. Full variable domain (remainder filled in from reference TRBV19 and TRBJ2-1): DGGITQSPKYLFRKEGQNVTLSCEQNLNHDAMYWYRQDPGQGLRLIYYSQIVNDFQKGDIAEGYSVSREKKESFPLTVTSAQKNPTAFYLCASGLGVGNEQFFGPGTRLTVL.

This chain uses TRBV19 with TRBJ2-1; with no DNA, the TCRdb D assignment of TRBD1 cannot be verified. There are 16 residues in the CDR3. Germline values: CDR1 LNHDA, CDR2 SQIVND (reference sequence). This chain's CDR3 is CASSSPGQGIHNEQFF.

The V gene is TRBV4-1, the J gene TRBJ1-3. The length of the CDR3 is 15 residues. Germline V CDR1 and CDR2: MGHRA, YSYEKL. This CDR3 reads CASSQAQPSGNTIYF.

The chain combines TRBV7-3 with TRBJ1-1; TCRdb designates TRBD1, a call that cannot be tested without DNA. CDR3 size: 15 residues. Germline-derived CDR1 and CDR2 are SGHTA and FQGTGA. The CDR3: CASSLSPRGSTEAFF.

The chain couples TRBV28 to TRBJ2-7; TCRdb selects TRBD2, and the lack of DNA leaves this call unchecked. Germline CDR1 reads MDHEN; CDR2 reads SYDVKM. This CDR3 has 13 amino acids. CDR3 residues: CAIGSGRINEQYF.

The chain employs TRBV20-1 and TRBJ2-1. The CDR3 spans 12 residues. CDR1 is DFQATT and CDR2 is SNEGSKA in the germline V gene (reference sequence). The CDR3 reads CSAKVARSEQFF.

The chain is built from TRBV5-1 and TRBJ2-7; TCRdb picks TRBD2, but there is no DNA to check that call. Germline values: CDR1 SGHRS, CDR2 YFSETQ. This CDR3 has 15 residues. CDR3: CASSSDHQGRYEQYF.

This chain connects TRBV4-3 to TRBJ1-4. This CDR3 has 15 residues. Germline lookup yields CDR1 LGHNA and CDR2 YSLEER. CDR3 sequence: CASSRGRQINEKLFF.

The V gene is TRBV6-1, the J gene TRBJ2-7; checking the TCRdb D call of TRBD1 is not possible without DNA. This CDR3 region has 13 residues. Germline CDR1 and CDR2: MNHNS and SASEGT. The CDR3 spells CASSEVRGDEQYF.

The V and J genes are TRBV19 and TRBJ2-1; absent DNA, TCRdb's TRBD2 call cannot be checked. The CDR3 totals 14 residues. Per germline, CDR1 LNHDA and CDR2 SQIVND (reference sequence). The CDR3 sequence is CASSMGGGIAEQFF.

The rearrangement joins TRBV20-1 to TRBJ2-5; as DNA is missing, the TRBD2 call by TCRdb cannot be tested. Looked up from germline, CDR1 is DFQATT and CDR2 is SNEGSKA (reference sequence). This CDR3 contains 13 residues. This chain's CDR3 is CSALLAGRETQYF.

CDR3: CSARGGLAGKETQCF. The chain combines TRBV20-1 with TRBJ2-5; TCRdb's D gene call, TRBD2, goes unchecked for lack of DNA. The V gene's germline CDR1 is DFQATT and CDR2 SNEGSKA (reference sequence). The CDR3 is 15 residues long.

V is TRBV3-1 and J is TRBJ2-7; as DNA is missing, the TRBD2 call by TCRdb cannot be tested. This CDR3 spans 14 amino acids. The germline V gene encodes CDR1 LGHDT and CDR2 YNNKEL (reference sequence). CDR3 loop: CASSRLTQSYEQYF.

The chain uses TRBV7-2 and TRBJ2-1. CDR1 and CDR2 (germline): SGHTA, FQGNSA. The CDR3 runs 13 residues. Here the CDR3 reads CASSLANYNEQFF.

The chain couples TRBV12-3 or TRBV12-4 to TRBJ2-5. The CDR3 length is 12 residues. The CDR3 here is CASSFRSLTQYF.

The V and J genes are TRBV12-3 or TRBV12-4 and TRBJ2-5. The CDR3 loop spans 14 amino acids. Here the CDR3 reads CASSLGGNQETQYF.

The V call is TRBV28, the J call TRBJ2-7; TCRdb returns TRBD1, unconfirmable since there is no DNA. Germline V gene data show CDR1 as MDHEN and CDR2 as SYDVKM. The CDR3 is made up of 14 amino acids. The CDR3 loop is CASRAGDIAYEQYF.

The chain combines TRBV6-5 with TRBJ2-5; no DNA is available, so the TRBD2 call from TCRdb remains unchecked. CDR3 size: 16 residues. Germline V gene sequence: CDR1 MNHEY, CDR2 SVGAGI. The CDR3 sequence: CASSPTSGRASETQYF.

The chain is built from TRBV29-1 and TRBJ1-2; the TCRdb D gene call, TRBD1, has no DNA to confirm it. CDR3 length: 13 residues. The germline CDR1 and CDR2 sequences are SQVTM and ANQGSEA. CDR3 residues: CSVVPDRGYGYTF.

The chain employs TRBV19 and TRBJ2-7; TCRdb's D call, TRBD1, is unchecked because there is no DNA. The CDR3 has 14 residues. Germline values: CDR1 LNHDA, CDR2 SQIVND (reference sequence). This CDR3 reads CASSRGQGAYEQYF.

The chain couples TRBV6-5 to TRBJ1-5. Germline-derived CDR1 and CDR2 are MNHEY and SVGAGI. This CDR3 spans 14 amino acids. This CDR3 is CASSRGGAGQPQHF.

This clonotype ranks as medium-sized in terms of frequency. J is TRBJ2-4 and V is TRBV30. The CDR3 is 12 amino acids. CDR1 and CDR2 from the germline V gene are GTSNPN and SVGIG (reference sequence). CDR3 in amino acids: CAWSATEDIQYF.

The chain joins TRBV20-1 to TRBJ1-2; no DNA is available, so the TRBD1 call from TCRdb remains unchecked. Germline values: CDR1 DFQATT, CDR2 SNEGSKA (reference sequence). The CDR3 contains 14 residues. The CDR3 protein is CSARPDTRDYGYTF.

The chain carries TRBV7-2 and TRBJ2-4; no DNA is available, so the TRBD2 call from TCRdb remains unchecked. The CDR3 is 12 residues long. Germline V gene sequence: CDR1 SGHTA, CDR2 FQGNSA. The CDR3 here is CASSHRTGDQYF.